This T cell receptor beta chain is drawn from a study of beta chain features in type 1 diabetes. General study points: HLA effects on TCRB rearrangement stayed unresolved here. Among all four CD4+ subsets, Type 1 diabetes patients had TCRB CDR3s that were moderately but significantly shorter.

A note on this clone: What it binds is not known.

Reverse transcription of all isolated RNA meant that expressed TCRB transcripts were sequenced. Generated by immunoSEQ multiplex PCR, the TCRdb table keeps only in-frame clones and is missing some. Of around 150,000 clones listed, roughly 60% are singletons. This TCR came from a man under 40 with type 1 diabetes. The specimen was naive CD4+ T cells from blood.

CDR3 nucleotide sequence: TGTGCCAGCAGCGTAGAGTCGAACACTGAAGCTTTCTTT. This codes for CASSVESNTEAFF. The rearrangement uses TRBV9 and TRBJ1-1; D is unclear. The V gene lost 0 bases and the J gene lost 1 base, with 4 bases spanning the gap. Germline CDR1 reads SGDLS; CDR2 reads YYNGEE. This CDR3 contains 13 residues.